A single sample is the source of the 31 T cell receptor beta chains below, sequenced in a study of cytomegalovirus exposure and HLA in healthy donors. This PCR relied on a set of 60 Vbeta primers and 13 Jbeta primers. Sequencing used immunoSEQ multiplex PCR; TCRdb keeps in-frame clones, though not all of them. Of fewer than 150,000 clones in the sample, about four fifths were seen once. The specimen sequenced was PBMCs. These receptors all stem from a young man in good health and CMV-seronegative.

This chain joins TRBV5-1 and TRBJ2-2, with TRBD1 matching 8 bases. Germline V gene data show CDR1 as SGHRS and CDR2 as YFSETQ. The CDR3 spans 15 residues. Losses at the gene ends were 4 bases for V and 1 base for J; bases not matched to a gene: 3. The CDR3 reads CASSQGTGNTGELFF. Here the CDR3 DNA reads TGCGCCAGCAGCCAAGGGACAGGGAACACCGGGGAGCTGTTTTTT.

The chain is built from TRBV5-1 and TRBJ2-5; TRBD2 matches at 9 bases. Germline V gives CDR1 SGHRS, CDR2 YFSETQ. CDR3 length: 14 residues. The junction had 11 bases not matched to a gene; V was cut back by 3 bases and J by 11 bases. CDR3 protein: CASSSSSGTGWQYF. CDR3 in DNA: TGCGCCAGCAGCTCGTCTAGCGGGACCGGGTGGCAGTACTTC.

J is TRBJ2-3 and V is TRBV19; 7 nucleotides match TRBD1. CDR1 LNHDA and CDR2 SQIVND come from the germline V gene (reference sequence). The CDR3 spans 14 residues. V lost 7 bases, J lost 6 bases, and 10 bases stayed unmatched. This chain's CDR3 is CASNDRDLYDTQYF. In DNA, the CDR3 is TGTGCCAGTAATGACAGGGACCTGTATGATACGCAGTATTTT.

V usage is TRBV10-3 and J usage is TRBJ1-1; D gene unclear. Trimming removed 4 bases from V and 1 base from J, with 4 bases in between. This CDR3 comprises 12 residues. CDR1 ENHRY and CDR2 SYGVKD come from the germline V gene. For the CDR3, the DNA is TGTGCCATCAGTGCCAGGAACACTGAAGCTTTCTTT. It encodes CAISARNTEAFF.

The V and J genes are TRBV28 and TRBJ1-5; 10 nucleotides agree with TRBD1. The CDR3 covers 14 residues. Germline CDR1 MDHEN, CDR2 SYDVKM. The J segment lost 6 bases and the V segment lost 10 bases, leaving 9 bases of the junction unmatched. CDR3 sequence reads: CATFGTGVVQPQHF. The CDR3 coding sequence is TGTGCCACCTTCGGGACAGGGGTCGTTCAGCCCCAGCATTTT.

The rearrangement uses TRBV11-3 and TRBJ1-1; 12 bases fit TRBD1. CDR3 size: 16 residues. The junction had 5 bases not matched to a gene; V was cut back by 5 bases and J by 1 base. Germline assignment: CDR1 SGHNT and CDR2 YENEEA. The CDR3 loop reads CASSEGTGGTNTEAFF. CDR3 bases: TGTGCCAGCAGCGAGGGGACAGGGGGCACGAACACTGAAGCTTTCTTT.

V and J are TRBV28 and TRBJ2-7, with TRBD1 identical over 9 bases. This CDR3 has 13 residues. Germline V gene data show CDR1 as MDHEN and CDR2 as SYDVKM. With 4 bases clipped from V and 6 bases from J, the junction kept 4 bases outside the gene matches. CDR3 residues: CASSSGQGSEQYF. The DNA for the CDR3 is TGTGCCAGCAGTTCGGGACAGGGTTCCGAGCAGTACTTC.

The chain combines TRBV9 with TRBJ2-1, with D uncertain. The CDR3 sequence is 12 residues long. Germline V gives CDR1 SGDLS, CDR2 YYNGEE. The ends were cut back, 4 bases at V and 6 bases at J, with 8 bases in the middle. For the CDR3, the DNA is TGTGCCAGCAGCCCGTCAGGCAATGAGCAGTTCTTC. Its protein product is CASSPSGNEQFF.

The CDR3 DNA follows: TGCGCCAGCAGCCCCACAGGAAACACCATATATTTT. Translating it yields CASSPTGNTIYF. The chain uses TRBV5-1 and TRBJ1-3; no reliable D call. Trimming shortened V by 4 bases and J by 4 bases, and 6 bases separated the two germline ends. CDR1 is SGHRS, CDR2 YFSETQ, per germline. This CDR3 comprises 12 residues.

This chain uses TRBV28 with TRBJ2-7; 9 nucleotides match TRBD1. Germline V lookup: CDR1 MDHEN, CDR2 SYDVKM. The CDR3 runs to 17 residues. V shed 1 base and J 1 base; nucleotides not matched to a gene: 8. In nucleotides, the CDR3 is TGTGCCAGCAGTTTATCCCCTGGGACAGGGTTTTCCTACGAGCAGTACTTC. It specifies CASSLSPGTGFSYEQYF.

The chain combines TRBV6-4 with TRBJ2-3; the match to TRBD2 covers 7 bases. After removal of 3 bases from V and 3 bases from J, the junction contained 6 bases not matched to a gene. Germline V gene sequence: CDR1 MRHNA, CDR2 SNTAGT. The CDR3 runs 15 residues. This CDR3 reads CASSEGAGTTDTQYF. The CDR3 DNA follows: TGTGCCAGCAGTGAGGGAGCGGGAACAACAGATACGCAGTATTTT.

The gene calls are TRBV18 and TRBJ1-1; 9 bases match TRBD1. CDR3 size: 15 residues. With 6 bases clipped from V and 4 bases from J, the junction kept 9 bases outside the gene matches. Germline assignment: CDR1 KGHSH and CDR2 LQKENI. The CDR3 reads CASSVGQGRVTEAFF. CDR3 DNA sequence: TGTGCCAGCTCGGTAGGACAGGGGCGGGTCACTGAAGCTTTCTTT.

The chain employs TRBV6-1 and TRBJ1-5, with 10 bases identical to TRBD1. V lost 1 base to trimming and J lost 0 bases; unmatched junction nucleotides: 6. The V gene's germline CDR1 is MNHNS and CDR2 SASEGT. CDR3 length: 18 residues. The CDR3 sequence: CASSEDRDRGYSNQPQHF. The CDR3 coding sequence is TGTGCCAGCAGTGAAGATCGGGACAGGGGTTATAGCAATCAGCCCCAGCATTTT.

This chain uses TRBV6-5 with TRBJ1-2; a possible D gene is TRBD1 (6 bases). Germline V CDR1 and CDR2: MNHEY, SVGAGI. The ends were cut back, 4 bases at V and 8 bases at J, with 17 bases in the middle. The CDR3 runs 14 residues. CDR3 coding DNA: TGTGCCAGCAGTTCCAACAGGGTTTATTGGGGCTACACCTTC. Translated, it gives CASSSNRVYWGYTF.

V usage is TRBV11-2 and J usage is TRBJ1-1; 7 bases fit TRBD1. The CDR3 consists of 15 residues. V gave up 5 bases and J gave up 1 base; unmatched junction bases: 7. Germline CDR1 is SGHAT and CDR2 is FQNNGV. CDR3 sequence (DNA): TGTGCCAGCAGCCCCAGGACAGGTCCGAACACTGAAGCTTTCTTT. Protein: CASSPRTGPNTEAFF.

The chain joins TRBV27 to TRBJ2-1; D perhaps matches TRBD1 (6 bases). The V gene lost 7 bases and the J gene lost 0 bases, with 16 bases spanning the gap. The germline V gene encodes CDR1 MNHEY and CDR2 SMNVEV (reference sequence). This CDR3 comprises 16 residues. CDR3 amino acids: CASTDLQGISYNEQFF. As DNA, the CDR3 is TGTGCCAGCACCGACCTACAGGGAATCTCCTACAATGAGCAGTTCTTC.

The CDR3 bases are TGTGCCAGCAGGGACAGGGGGCACACTGAAGCTTTCTTT. Translating it yields CASRDRGHTEAFF. V usage is TRBV6-5 and J usage is TRBJ1-1; 11 bases align to TRBD1. V shed 6 bases, J shed 3 bases, and the junction held 0 bases outside the gene matches. The germline gives CDR1 MNHEY, CDR2 SVGAGI. The CDR3 extends over 13 amino acids.

The genes are TRBV6-4 and TRBJ2-1; 7 bases fit TRBD2. Trimming took 3 bases from V and 4 from J; bases not matched to a gene: 6. This CDR3 has 15 amino acids. The V gene's germline CDR1 is MRHNA and CDR2 SNTAGT. The CDR3 spells CASSEGGSDYNEQFF. In DNA, the CDR3 is TGTGCCAGCAGTGAGGGCGGGAGTGATTACAATGAGCAGTTCTTC.

J is TRBJ1-2 and V is TRBV6-6; D is uncertain. The CDR3 spans 14 residues. V was trimmed by 4 bases and J by 2 bases, leaving 11 bases between them. Germline-derived CDR1 and CDR2 are MNHNY and SVGAGI (reference sequence). CDR3 coding DNA: TGTGCCAGCAGTTGGTTAGGAGGAAACTATGGCTACACCTTC. This gives the protein CASSWLGGNYGYTF.

V gene TRBV18 combines with J gene TRBJ1-2; D uncertain. CDR1 is KGHSH, CDR2 LQKENI, per germline. Trimming removed 1 base from V and 3 bases from J, with 12 bases in between. The CDR3 contains 15 residues. The DNA of the CDR3 is TGTGCCAGCTCACCACAGGCCCTACGGGACTATGGCTACACCTTC. Translating it yields CASSPQALRDYGYTF.

The chain joins TRBV5-1 to TRBJ2-7; D might be TRBD2 (6 bases). V was clipped by 5 bases and J by 4 bases, with 10 bases between them. CDR1 is SGHRS and CDR2 is YFSETQ in the germline V gene. There are 12 residues in the CDR3. The CDR3 DNA is TGCGCCAGCAGTCTGGAGGGTTACGAGCAGTACTTC. Encoded protein: CASSLEGYEQYF.

This clone was seen a handful of times. The chain combines TRBV19 with TRBJ1-1, with D possibly matching TRBD1 (6 bases). Germline V gene sequence: CDR1 LNHDA, CDR2 SQIVND (reference sequence). V was cut by 7 bases and J by 5 bases, with 11 bases left in between. The CDR3 runs 12 residues. CDR3 DNA: TGTGCCAGTACACAGGGTGAAACTGAAGCTTTCTTT. Its protein product is CASTQGETEAFF.

This clone was picked up a small number of times. The chain recombines TRBV7-9 with TRBJ1-1; 10 nucleotides agree with TRBD1. The V segment lost 5 bases and the J segment 5 bases; nucleotides outside the gene matches: 14. This CDR3 is built from 17 residues. Germline values: CDR1 SEHNR, CDR2 FQNEAQ (reference sequence). The chain's CDR3 is CASSPDRGLKEGTEAFF. CDR3 nucleotides: TGTGCCAGCAGCCCCGACAGGGGGCTTAAGGAGGGAACTGAAGCTTTCTTT.

The chain couples TRBV6-1 to TRBJ1-4; 7 nucleotides match TRBD1. Germline V lookup: CDR1 MNHNS, CDR2 SASEGT. V trimming: 6 bases; J trimming: 4 bases; junction bases outside the gene matches: 17. This CDR3 has 18 amino acids. The CDR3 loop reads CASRETGTVRGGNEKLFF. The CDR3 DNA is TGTGCCAGCAGGGAAACCGGGACAGTAAGAGGCGGTAATGAAAAACTGTTTTTT.

The rearrangement uses TRBV6-1 and TRBJ2-3; TRBD1 is a possible D gene (6 bases). The CDR3 runs 14 residues. V was shortened by 6 bases and J by 5 bases, with 15 bases between the two germline ends. Germline V gene data show CDR1 as MNHNS and CDR2 as SASEGT. The CDR3 DNA reads TGTGCCAGCAGGGAAAGGCAGGGGATAGATACGCAGTATTTT. The encoded protein is CASRERQGIDTQYF.

V and J are TRBV5-3 and TRBJ2-1; 8 nucleotides align to TRBD2. TRBV5-3 is an ORF; its function is uncertain. V was clipped by 4 bases and J by 2 bases; unmatched bases: 14. This CDR3 comprises 18 residues. The CDR3 DNA reads as TGTGCCAGAAGCCCCGGAGCGATGCGGGAGGTTACCTACAATGAGCAGTTCTTC. Protein product: CARSPGAMREVTYNEQFF.

Points on this clone: Other DNA sequences within the sample encode an identical CDR3. This CDR3 reads CASSLGLAGSTDTQYF. The CDR3 DNA follows: TGCGCCAGCAGCTTAGGACTAGCGGGTAGCACAGATACGCAGTATTTT. V is TRBV5-1 and J is TRBJ2-3, with 11 bases matching TRBD2. CDR1 and CDR2 from the germline V gene are SGHRS and YFSETQ. After removal of 2 bases from V and 0 bases from J, the junction contained 2 bases not matched to a gene. The CDR3 spans 16 residues.

This chain links TRBV29-1 with TRBJ1-2; 11 bases map to TRBD1. The length of the CDR3 is 13 residues. V lost 4 bases and J lost 6; bases outside the gene matches: 4. Germline V CDR1 and CDR2: SQVTM, ANQGSEA. The CDR3 sequence is CSVGTGGGNGYTF. The CDR3 nucleotides are TGCAGCGTTGGGACAGGGGGCGGTAATGGCTACACCTTC. Based on the CDR3 plus reference TRBV29-1 and TRBJ1-2, the full variable domain is SAVISQKPSRDICQRGTSLTIQCQVDSQVTMMFWYRQQPGQSLTLIATANQGSEATYESGFVIDKFPISRPNLTFSTLTVSNMSPEDSSIYLCSVGTGGGNGYTFGSGTRLTVV.

The chain combines TRBV14 with TRBJ2-3; 7 bases are shared with TRBD2. Germline trimming cut 8 bases from V and 4 bases from J; bases unmatched to any gene: 15. Germline V lookup: CDR1 SGHDN, CDR2 FVKESK. The CDR3 contains 16 residues. This CDR3 reads CASEPELARSADTQYF. The CDR3, as DNA: TGTGCCAGCGAACCCGAACTAGCGAGGTCGGCAGATACGCAGTATTTT.

The rearrangement joins TRBV5-1 to TRBJ2-3; D is uncertain. Looked up from germline, CDR1 is SGHRS and CDR2 is YFSETQ. This CDR3 spans 15 amino acids. Deletions cut 3 bases from V and 6 bases from J, with 17 bases between. Written as DNA, the CDR3 is TGCGCCAGCAGCTCGAACAGTGGTTTAATGGATACGCAGTATTTT. Its protein is CASSSNSGLMDTQYF. The variable domain in full, with the rest retrieved from reference TRBV5-1 and TRBJ2-3, is KAGVTQTPRYLIKTRGQQVTLSCSPISGHRSVSWYQQTPGQGLQFLFEYFSETQRNKGNFPGRFSGRQFSNSRSEMNVSTLELGDSALYLCASSSNSGLMDTQYFGPGTRLTVL.

The rearrangement joins TRBV29-1 to TRBJ2-1; 7 nucleotides match TRBD2. The CDR3 has 15 residues. Germline values: CDR1 SQVTM, CDR2 ANQGSEA. Trimming cost V 6 bases and J 2 bases; bases outside gene matches: 10. The CDR3 is CSVEYTGGTYNEQFF. Here the CDR3 DNA reads TGCAGCGTAGAATATACGGGGGGTACCTACAATGAGCAGTTCTTC.